This T cell receptor beta chain derives from a study of beta chain features in type 1 diabetes. Study results and caveats: Insertion counts at VDJ junctions were lower in type 1 diabetes patients, who also showed more deletions there.

The CDR3 runs 15 residues. The V segment lost 6 bases and the J segment 1 base; nucleotides outside the gene matches: 7. CDR1 is KGHSH and CDR2 is LQKENI in the germline V gene. Comments on this clone: Its target is not known.

Sequenced material consisted of expressed TCRB transcripts (all of the isolated RNA was reverse transcribed). Method: immunoSEQ multiplex PCR; TCRdb's copy keeps in-frame clones and lacks some. In the table there are 850,000 to 900,000 clones, 15% to 20% of which are singletons. J is TRBJ1-1 and V is TRBV18; TRBD1 aligns across 8 bases. The sample taken for sequencing was naive CD4+ T cells from blood. The clonotype originates from a woman aged 18-29 years in good health. The CDR3 reads CASSRGTGPNTEAFF. DNA for the CDR3: TGTGCCAGCTCCCGGGGGACAGGACCGAACACTGAAGCTTTCTTT. The full variable domain, its missing parts supplied by reference TRBV18 and TRBJ1-1, is NAGVMQNPRHLVRRRGQEARLRCSPMKGHSHVYWYRQLPEEGLKFMVYLQKENIIDESGMPKERFSAEFPKEGPSILRIQQVVRGDSAAYFCASSRGTGPNTEAFFGQGTRLTVV.